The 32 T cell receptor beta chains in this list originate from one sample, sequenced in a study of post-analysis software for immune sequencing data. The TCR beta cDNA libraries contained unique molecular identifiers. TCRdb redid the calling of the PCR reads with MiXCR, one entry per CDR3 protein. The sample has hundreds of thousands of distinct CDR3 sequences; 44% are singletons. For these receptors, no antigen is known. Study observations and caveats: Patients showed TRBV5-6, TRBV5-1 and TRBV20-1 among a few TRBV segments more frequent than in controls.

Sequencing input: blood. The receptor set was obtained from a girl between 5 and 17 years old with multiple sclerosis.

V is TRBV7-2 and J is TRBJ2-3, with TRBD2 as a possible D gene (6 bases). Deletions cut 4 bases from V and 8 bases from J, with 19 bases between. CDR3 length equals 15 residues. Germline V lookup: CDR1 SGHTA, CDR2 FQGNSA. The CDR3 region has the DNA TGTGCCAGCAGCTCGAGACTAGTGGGAGACTCTACGCAGTATTTT. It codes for CASSSRLVGDSTQYF.

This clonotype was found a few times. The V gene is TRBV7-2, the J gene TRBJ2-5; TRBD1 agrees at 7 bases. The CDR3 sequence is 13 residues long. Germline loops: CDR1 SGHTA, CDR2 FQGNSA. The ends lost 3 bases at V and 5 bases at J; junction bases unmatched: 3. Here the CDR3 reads CASSFDRAETQYF. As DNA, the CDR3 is TGTGCCAGCAGCTTCGACAGGGCGGAGACCCAGTACTTC.

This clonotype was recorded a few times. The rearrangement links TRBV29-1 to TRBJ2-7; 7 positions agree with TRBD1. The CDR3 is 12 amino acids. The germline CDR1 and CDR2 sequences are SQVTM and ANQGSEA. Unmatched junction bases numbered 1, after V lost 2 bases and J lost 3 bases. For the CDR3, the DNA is TGCAGCGTTGAAAACAGGGGCTACGAGCAGTACTTC. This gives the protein CSVENRGYEQYF.

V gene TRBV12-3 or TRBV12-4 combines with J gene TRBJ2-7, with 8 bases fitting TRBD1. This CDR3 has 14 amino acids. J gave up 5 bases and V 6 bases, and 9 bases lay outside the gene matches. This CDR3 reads CASRFSQGANEQYF. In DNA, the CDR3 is TGTGCCAGCAGGTTCTCGCAGGGGGCAAACGAGCAGTACTTC.

CDR3 in amino acids: CASSFRDRGHEQYF. CDR3 DNA sequence: TGTGCCAGCAGTTTCAGGGACAGGGGACACGAGCAGTACTTC. The V and J genes are TRBV12-3 or TRBV12-4 and TRBJ2-7, with 10 bases fitting TRBD1. Trimming at V came to 3 bases and at J to 5 bases, leaving 4 bases not matched to a gene. The CDR3 contains 14 residues.

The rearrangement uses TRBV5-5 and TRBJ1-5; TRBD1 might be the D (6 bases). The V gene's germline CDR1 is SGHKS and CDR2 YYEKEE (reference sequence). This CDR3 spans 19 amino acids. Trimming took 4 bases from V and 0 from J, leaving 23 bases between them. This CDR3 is CASSPSPGQPQYSNQPQHF. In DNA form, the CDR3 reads TGTGCCAGCAGCCCGTCCCCCGGACAGCCGCAGTATAGCAATCAGCCCCAGCATTTT.

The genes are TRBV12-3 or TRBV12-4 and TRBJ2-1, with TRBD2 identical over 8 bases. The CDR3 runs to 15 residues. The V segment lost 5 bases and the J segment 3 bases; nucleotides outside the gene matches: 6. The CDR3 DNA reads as TGTGCCAGCAGTCCGTGGAGCGGGAGCTACAATGAGCAGTTCTTC. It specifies CASSPWSGSYNEQFF.

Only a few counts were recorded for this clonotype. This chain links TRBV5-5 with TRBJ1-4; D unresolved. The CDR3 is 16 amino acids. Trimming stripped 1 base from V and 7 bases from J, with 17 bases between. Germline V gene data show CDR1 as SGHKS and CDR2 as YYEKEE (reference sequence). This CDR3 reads CASSLSLEGTGEKLFF. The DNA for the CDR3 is TGTGCCAGCAGCTTGTCCTTGGAGGGTACGGGTGAAAAACTGTTTTTT.

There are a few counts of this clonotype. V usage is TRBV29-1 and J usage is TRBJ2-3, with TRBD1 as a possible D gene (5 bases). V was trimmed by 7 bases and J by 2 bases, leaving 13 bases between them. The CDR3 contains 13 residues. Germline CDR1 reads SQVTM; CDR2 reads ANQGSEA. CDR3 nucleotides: TGCAGCGGTTTCGACAGCTTCACAGATACGCAGTATTTT. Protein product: CSGFDSFTDTQYF.

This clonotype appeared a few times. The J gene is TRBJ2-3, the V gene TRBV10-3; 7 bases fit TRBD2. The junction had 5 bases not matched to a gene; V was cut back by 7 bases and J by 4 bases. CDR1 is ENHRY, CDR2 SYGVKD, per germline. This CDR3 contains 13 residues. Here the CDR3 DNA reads TGTGCCATCACCGCGGGAGCGGCAGATACGCAGTATTTT. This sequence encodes CAITAGAADTQYF.

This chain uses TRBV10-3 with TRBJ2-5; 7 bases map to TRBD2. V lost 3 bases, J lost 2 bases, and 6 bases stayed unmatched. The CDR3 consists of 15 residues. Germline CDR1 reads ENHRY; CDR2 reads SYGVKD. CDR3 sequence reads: CAISDRSGKQETQYF. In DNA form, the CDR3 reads TGTGCCATCAGTGACCGGAGCGGGAAGCAAGAGACCCAGTACTTC.

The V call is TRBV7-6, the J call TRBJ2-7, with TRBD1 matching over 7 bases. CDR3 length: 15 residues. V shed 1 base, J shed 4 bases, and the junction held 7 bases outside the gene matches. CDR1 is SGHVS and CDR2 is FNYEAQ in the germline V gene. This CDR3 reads CASSLDPGTEYEQYF. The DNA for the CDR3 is TGTGCCAGCAGCTTAGACCCCGGGACAGAGTACGAGCAGTACTTC.

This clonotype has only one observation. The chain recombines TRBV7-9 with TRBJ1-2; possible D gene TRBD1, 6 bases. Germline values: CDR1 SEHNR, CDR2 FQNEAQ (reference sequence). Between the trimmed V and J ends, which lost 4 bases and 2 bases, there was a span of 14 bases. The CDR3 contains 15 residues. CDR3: CASSSVGADNYGYTF. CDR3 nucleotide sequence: TGTGCCAGCAGCTCAGTGGGGGCTGACAACTATGGCTACACCTTC.

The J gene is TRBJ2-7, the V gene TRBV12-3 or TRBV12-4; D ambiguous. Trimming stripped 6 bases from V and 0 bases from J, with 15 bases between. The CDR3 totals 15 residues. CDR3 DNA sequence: TGTGCCAGCAGCCTCGACGGGCTCATCTCCTACGAGCAGTACTTC. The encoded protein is CASSLDGLISYEQYF.

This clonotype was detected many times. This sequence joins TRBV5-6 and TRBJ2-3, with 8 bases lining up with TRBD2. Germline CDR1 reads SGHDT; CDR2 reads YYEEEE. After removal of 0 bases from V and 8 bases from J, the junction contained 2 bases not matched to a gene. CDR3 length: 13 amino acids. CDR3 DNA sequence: TGTGCCAGCAGCTTGGGAGGACTAGCTACGCAGTATTTT. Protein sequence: CASSLGGLATQYF.

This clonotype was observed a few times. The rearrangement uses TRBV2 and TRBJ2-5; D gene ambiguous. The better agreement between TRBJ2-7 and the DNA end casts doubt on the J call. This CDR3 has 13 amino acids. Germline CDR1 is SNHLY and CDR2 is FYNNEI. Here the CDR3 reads CASSEGSSPEQYF. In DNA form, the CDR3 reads TGTGCCAGCAGTGAAGGCAGTTCCCCCGAGCAGTACTTC.

CDR3 sequence: CASGRTSGGADTQYF. Here the CDR3 DNA reads TGTGCCAGCGGCCGGACTAGCGGGGGCGCAGATACGCAGTATTTT. This chain uses TRBV9 with TRBJ2-3, with TRBD2 matching over 13 bases. The germline V gene encodes CDR1 SGDLS and CDR2 YYNGEE. Unmatched junction bases numbered 6, after V lost 7 bases and J lost 4 bases. The length of the CDR3 is 15 residues.

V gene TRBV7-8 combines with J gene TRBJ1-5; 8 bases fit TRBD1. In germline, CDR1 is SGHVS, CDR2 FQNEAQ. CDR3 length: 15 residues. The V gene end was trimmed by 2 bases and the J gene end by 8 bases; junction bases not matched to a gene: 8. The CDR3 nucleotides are TGTGCCAGCAGCTTACATGGACAGGGTCAAAAGCCCCAGCATTTT. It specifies CASSLHGQGQKPQHF.

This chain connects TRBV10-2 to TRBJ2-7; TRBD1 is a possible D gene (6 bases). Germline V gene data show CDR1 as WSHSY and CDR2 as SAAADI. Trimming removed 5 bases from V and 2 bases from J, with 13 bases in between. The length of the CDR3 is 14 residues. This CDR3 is CASSPDRPAYEQYF. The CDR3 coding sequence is TGCGCCAGCAGTCCTGACAGGCCTGCCTACGAGCAGTACTTC.

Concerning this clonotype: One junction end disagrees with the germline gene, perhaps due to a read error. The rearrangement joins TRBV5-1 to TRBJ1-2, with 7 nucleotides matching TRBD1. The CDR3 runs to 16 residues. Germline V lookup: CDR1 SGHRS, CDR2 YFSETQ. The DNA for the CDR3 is TGCGCCAGCAGCGCGCAGGGGGGGGCGCTAAACTACGGCTACACCTTC. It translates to CASSAQGGALNYGYTF.

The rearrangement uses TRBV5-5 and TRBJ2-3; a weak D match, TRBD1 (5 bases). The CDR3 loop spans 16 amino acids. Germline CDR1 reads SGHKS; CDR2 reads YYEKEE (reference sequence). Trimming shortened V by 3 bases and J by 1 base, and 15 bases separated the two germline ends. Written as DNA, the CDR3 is TGTGCCAGCAGCTACCAAGGGCAGGGTCGCACAGATACGCAGTATTTT. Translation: CASSYQGQGRTDTQYF.

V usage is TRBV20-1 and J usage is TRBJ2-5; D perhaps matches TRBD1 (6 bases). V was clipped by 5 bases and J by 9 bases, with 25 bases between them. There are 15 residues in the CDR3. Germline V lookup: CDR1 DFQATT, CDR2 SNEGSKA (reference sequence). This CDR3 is CSASPQGSTRDPQYF. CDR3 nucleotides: TGCAGTGCTTCTCCACAGGGTTCTACAAGAGACCCCCAGTACTTC.

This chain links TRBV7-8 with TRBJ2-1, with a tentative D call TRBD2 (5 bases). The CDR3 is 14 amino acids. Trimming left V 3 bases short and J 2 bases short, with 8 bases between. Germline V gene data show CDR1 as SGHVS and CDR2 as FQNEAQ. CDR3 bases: TGTGCCAGCAGCTTTTCCGGGACCTACAATGAGCAGTTCTTC. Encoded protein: CASSFSGTYNEQFF.

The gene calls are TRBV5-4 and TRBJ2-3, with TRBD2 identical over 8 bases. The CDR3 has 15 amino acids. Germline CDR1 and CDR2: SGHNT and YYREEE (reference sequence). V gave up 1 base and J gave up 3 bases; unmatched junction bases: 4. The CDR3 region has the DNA TGTGCCAGCAGCTTGCGGGGGGGACGGACAGATACGCAGTATTTT. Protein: CASSLRGGRTDTQYF.

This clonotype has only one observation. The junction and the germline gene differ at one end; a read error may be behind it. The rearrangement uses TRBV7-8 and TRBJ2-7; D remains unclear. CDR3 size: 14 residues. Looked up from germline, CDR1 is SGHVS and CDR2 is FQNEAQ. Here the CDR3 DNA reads TGTGCCAGCAACTTAAGAGGACGGTCCTACGAGCAGTACTTC. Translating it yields CASNLRGRSYEQYF.

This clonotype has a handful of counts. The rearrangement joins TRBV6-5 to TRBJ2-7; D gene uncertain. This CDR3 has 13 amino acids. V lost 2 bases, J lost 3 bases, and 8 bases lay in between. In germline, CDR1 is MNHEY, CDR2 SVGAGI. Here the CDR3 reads CASSYTSGYEQYF. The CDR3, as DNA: TGTGCCAGCAGTTACACGTCAGGCTACGAGCAGTACTTC.

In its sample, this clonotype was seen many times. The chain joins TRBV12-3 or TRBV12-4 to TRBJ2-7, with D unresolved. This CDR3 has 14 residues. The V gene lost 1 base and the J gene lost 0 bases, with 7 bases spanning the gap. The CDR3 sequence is CASSLDTLSYEQYF. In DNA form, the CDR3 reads TGTGCCAGCAGTTTAGACACCCTCTCCTACGAGCAGTACTTC.

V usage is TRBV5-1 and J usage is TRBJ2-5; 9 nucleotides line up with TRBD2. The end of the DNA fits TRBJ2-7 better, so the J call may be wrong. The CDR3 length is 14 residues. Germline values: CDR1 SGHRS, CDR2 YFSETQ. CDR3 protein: CASSLGLAEYEQYF. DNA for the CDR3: TGCGCCAGCAGCTTGGGACTAGCGGAATACGAGCAGTACTTC.

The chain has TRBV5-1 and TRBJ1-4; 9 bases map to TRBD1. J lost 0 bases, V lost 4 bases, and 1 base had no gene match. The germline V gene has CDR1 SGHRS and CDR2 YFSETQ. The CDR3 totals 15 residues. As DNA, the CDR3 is TGCGCCAGCAGCCGGGACAGGGCAACTAATGAAAAACTGTTTTTT. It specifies CASSRDRATNEKLFF. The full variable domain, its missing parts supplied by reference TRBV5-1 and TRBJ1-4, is KAGVTQTPRYLIKTRGQQVTLSCSPISGHRSVSWYQQTPGQGLQFLFEYFSETQRNKGNFPGRFSGRQFSNSRSEMNVSTLELGDSALYLCASSRDRATNEKLFFGSGTQLSVL.

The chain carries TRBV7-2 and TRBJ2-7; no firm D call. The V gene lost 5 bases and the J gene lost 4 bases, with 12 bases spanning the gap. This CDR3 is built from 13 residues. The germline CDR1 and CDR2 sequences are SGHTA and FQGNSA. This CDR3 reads CASSAFSKYEQYF. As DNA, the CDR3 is TGTGCCAGCAGCGCATTCTCGAAGTACGAGCAGTACTTC.

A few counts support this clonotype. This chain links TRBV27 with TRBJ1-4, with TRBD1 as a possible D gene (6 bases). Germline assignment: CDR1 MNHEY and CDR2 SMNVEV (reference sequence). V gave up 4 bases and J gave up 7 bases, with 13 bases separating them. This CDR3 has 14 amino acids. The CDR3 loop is CASSYLQGAEKLFF. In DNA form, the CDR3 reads TGTGCCAGCAGTTATCTACAGGGAGCTGAAAAACTGTTTTTT.

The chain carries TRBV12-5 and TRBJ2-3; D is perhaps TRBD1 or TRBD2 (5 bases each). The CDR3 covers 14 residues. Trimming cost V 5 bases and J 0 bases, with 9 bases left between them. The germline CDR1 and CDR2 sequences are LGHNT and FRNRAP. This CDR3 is CASGNRDSTDTQYF. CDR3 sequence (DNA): TGTGCTAGTGGTAACCGGGACAGCACAGATACGCAGTATTTT.